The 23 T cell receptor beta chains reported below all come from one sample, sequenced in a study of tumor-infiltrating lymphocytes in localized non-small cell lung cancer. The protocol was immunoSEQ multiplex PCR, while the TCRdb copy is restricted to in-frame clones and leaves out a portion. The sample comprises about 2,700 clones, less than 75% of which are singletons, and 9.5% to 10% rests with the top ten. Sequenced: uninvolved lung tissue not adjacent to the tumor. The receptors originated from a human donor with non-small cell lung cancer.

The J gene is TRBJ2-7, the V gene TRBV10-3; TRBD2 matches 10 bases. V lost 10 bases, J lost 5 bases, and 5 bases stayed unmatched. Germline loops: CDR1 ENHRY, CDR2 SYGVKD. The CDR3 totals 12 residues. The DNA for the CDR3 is TGTGCCACTTCGGGACTAGCGAACGAGCAGTACTTC. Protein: CATSGLANEQYF.

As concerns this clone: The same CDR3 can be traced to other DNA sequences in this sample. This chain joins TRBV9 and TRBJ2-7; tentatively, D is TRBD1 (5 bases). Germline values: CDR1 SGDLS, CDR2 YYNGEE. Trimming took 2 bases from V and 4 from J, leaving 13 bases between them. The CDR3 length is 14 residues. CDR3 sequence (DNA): TGTGCCAGCAGCGTGGGTCAGGGTACGTACGAGCAGTACTTC. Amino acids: CASSVGQGTYEQYF. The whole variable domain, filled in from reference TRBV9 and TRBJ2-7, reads DSGVTQTPKHLITATGQRVTLRCSPRSGDLSVYWYQQSLDQGLQFLIQYYNGEERAKGNILERFSAQQFPDLHSELNLSSLELGDSALYFCASSVGQGTYEQYFGPGTRLTVT.

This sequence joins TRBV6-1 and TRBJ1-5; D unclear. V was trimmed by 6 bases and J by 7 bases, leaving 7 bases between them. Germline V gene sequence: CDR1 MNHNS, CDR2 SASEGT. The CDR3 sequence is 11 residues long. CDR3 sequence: CASRGYQPQHF. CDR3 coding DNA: TGTGCCAGCAGGGGTTACCAGCCCCAGCATTTT.

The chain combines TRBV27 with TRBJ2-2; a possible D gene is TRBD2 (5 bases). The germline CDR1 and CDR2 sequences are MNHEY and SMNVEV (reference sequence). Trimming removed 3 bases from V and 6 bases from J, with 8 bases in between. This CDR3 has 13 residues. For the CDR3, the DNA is TGTGCCAGCAGTTTTGGGAGTTCCGGGGAGCTGTTTTTT. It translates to CASSFGSSGELFF.

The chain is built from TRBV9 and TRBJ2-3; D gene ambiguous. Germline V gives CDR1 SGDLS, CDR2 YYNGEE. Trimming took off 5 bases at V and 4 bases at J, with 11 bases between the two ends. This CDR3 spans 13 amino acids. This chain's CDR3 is CASRGRSADTQYF. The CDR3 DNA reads TGTGCCAGCAGGGGTCGATCGGCAGATACGCAGTATTTT. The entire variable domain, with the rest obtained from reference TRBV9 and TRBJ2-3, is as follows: DSGVTQTPKHLITATGQRVTLRCSPRSGDLSVYWYQQSLDQGLQFLIQYYNGEERAKGNILERFSAQQFPDLHSELNLSSLELGDSALYFCASRGRSADTQYFGPGTRLTVL.

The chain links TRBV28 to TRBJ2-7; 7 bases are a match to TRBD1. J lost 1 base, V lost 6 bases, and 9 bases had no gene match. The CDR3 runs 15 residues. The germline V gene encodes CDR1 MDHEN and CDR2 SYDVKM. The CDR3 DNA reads TGTGCCAGCAGCCAGTGGCACAGGGGTTCCTACGAGCAGTACTTC. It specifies CASSQWHRGSYEQYF. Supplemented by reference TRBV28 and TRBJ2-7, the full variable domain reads DVKVTQSSRYLVKRTGEKVFLECVQDMDHENMFWYRQDPGLGLRLIYFSYDVKMKEKGDIPEGYSVSREKKERFSLILESASTNQTSMYLCASSQWHRGSYEQYFGPGTRLTVT.

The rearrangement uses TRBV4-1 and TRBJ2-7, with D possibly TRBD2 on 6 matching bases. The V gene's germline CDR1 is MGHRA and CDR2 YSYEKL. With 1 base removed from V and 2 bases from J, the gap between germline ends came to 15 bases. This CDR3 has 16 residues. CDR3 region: CASSQGSGRTTYEQYF. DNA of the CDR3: TGCGCCAGCAGCCAAGGGTCGGGTAGGACTACCTACGAGCAGTACTTC.

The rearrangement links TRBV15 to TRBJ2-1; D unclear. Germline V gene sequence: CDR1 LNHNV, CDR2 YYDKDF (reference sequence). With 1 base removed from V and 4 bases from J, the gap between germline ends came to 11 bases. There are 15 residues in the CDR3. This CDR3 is CATSRGNIPYNEQFF. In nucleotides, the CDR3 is TGTGCCACCAGCAGAGGCAATATCCCTTACAATGAGCAGTTCTTC.

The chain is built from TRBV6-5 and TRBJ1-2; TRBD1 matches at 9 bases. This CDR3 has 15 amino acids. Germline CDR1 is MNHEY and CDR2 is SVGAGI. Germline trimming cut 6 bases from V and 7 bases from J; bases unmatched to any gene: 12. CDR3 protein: CASSPSLTGGVGYTF. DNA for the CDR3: TGTGCCAGCAGCCCGTCCCTGACAGGGGGGGTTGGCTACACCTTC.

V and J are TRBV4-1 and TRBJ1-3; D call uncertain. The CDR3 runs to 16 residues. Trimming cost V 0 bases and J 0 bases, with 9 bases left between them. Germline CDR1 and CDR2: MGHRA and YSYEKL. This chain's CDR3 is CASSQDNTRSGNTIYF. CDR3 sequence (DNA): TGCGCCAGCAGCCAAGATAACACCCGCTCTGGAAACACCATATATTTT.

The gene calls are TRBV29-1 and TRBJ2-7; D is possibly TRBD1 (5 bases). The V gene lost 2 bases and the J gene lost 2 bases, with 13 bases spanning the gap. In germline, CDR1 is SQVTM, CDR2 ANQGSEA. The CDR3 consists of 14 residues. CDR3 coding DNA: TGCAGCGTTGAAAGGGGCCCTGGGCCCTACGAGCAGTACTTC. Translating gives CSVERGPGPYEQYF.

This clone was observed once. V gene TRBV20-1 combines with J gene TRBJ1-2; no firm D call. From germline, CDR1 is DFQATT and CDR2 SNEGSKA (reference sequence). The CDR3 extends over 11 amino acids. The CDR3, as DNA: TGCAGAACCGACATCTCCTATGGCTACACCTTC. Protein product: CRTDISYGYTF.

The CDR3 sequence is CATSGGETQYF. The CDR3 coding sequence is TGTGCCACCTCGGGGGGGGAGACCCAGTACTTC. The rearrangement links TRBV4-2 to TRBJ2-5; 8 bases are a match to TRBD2. Losses at the gene ends were 10 bases for V and 5 bases for J; bases not matched to a gene: 3. This CDR3 has 11 amino acids. Germline-derived CDR1 and CDR2 are LGHNA and YNFKEQ.

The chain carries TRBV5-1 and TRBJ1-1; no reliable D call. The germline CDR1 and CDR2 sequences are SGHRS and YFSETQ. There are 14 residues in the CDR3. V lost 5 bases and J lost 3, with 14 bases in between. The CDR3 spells CASSFMATDTEAFF. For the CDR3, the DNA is TGCGCCAGCAGTTTTATGGCAACGGACACTGAAGCTTTCTTT.

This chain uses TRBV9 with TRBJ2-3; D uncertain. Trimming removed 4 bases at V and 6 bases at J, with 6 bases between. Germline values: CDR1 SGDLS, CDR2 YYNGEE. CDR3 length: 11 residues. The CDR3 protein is CASSSSDTQYF. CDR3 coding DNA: TGTGCCAGCAGCTCCTCGGATACGCAGTATTTT.

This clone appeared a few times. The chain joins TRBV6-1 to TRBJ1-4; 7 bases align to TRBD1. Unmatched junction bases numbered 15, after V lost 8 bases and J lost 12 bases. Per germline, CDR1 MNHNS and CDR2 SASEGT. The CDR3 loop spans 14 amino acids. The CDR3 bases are TGTGCCAGCGCAAGAACAGGGGAGGTTGGCGAACTGTTTTTT. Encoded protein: CASARTGEVGELFF.

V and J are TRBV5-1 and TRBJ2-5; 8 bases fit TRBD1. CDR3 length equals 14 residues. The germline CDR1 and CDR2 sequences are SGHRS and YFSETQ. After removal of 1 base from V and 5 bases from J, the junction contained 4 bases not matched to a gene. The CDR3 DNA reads TGCGCCAGCAGCTTGCCAGGGGGCACGGAGACCCAGTACTTC. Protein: CASSLPGGTETQYF.

The CDR3 loop reads CAVRRLAGLAETQYF. The DNA of the CDR3 is TGTGCGGTGCGACGCCTAGCGGGTCTCGCAGAGACCCAGTACTTC. This chain joins TRBV28 and TRBJ2-5, with 8 bases lining up with TRBD2. Germline V gene lookup returns CDR1 MDHEN and CDR2 SYDVKM. The CDR3 loop spans 15 amino acids.

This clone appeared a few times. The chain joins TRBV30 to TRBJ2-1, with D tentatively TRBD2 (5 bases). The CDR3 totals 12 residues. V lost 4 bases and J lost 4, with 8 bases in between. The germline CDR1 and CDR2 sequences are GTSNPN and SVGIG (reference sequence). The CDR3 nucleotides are TGTGCCTGGACCCCGGGGTACAATGAGCAGTTCTTC. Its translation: CAWTPGYNEQFF.

Here the CDR3 reads CASSYSVGGYEQYF. CDR3 nucleotides: TGTGCCAGCAGTTACTCGGTGGGGGGCTACGAGCAGTACTTC. The chain couples TRBV6-5 to TRBJ2-7; possibly TRBD2 for D (6 bases). Between the trimmed V and J ends, which lost 0 bases and 3 bases, there was a span of 9 bases. In germline, CDR1 is MNHEY, CDR2 SVGAGI. This CDR3 is built from 14 residues.

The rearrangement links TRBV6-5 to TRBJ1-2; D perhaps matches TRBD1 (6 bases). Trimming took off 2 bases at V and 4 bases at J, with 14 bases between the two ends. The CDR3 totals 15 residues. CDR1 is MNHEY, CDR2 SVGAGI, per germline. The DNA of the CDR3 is TGTGCCAGCAGTTACAGGGGGTATGATGGCTATGGCTACACCTTC. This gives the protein CASSYRGYDGYGYTF.

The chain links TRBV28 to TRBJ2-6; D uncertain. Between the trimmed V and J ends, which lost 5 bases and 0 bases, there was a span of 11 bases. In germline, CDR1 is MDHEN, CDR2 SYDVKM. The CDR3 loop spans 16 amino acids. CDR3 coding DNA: TGTGCCAGCAGTAGGATAATTTTCTCTGGGGCCAACGTCCTGACTTTC. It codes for CASSRIIFSGANVLTF.

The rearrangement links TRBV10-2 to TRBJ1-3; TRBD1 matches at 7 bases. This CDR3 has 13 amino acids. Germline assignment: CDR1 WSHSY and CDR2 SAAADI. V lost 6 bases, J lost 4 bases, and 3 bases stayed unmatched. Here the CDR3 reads CASSRGSGNTIYF. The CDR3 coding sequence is TGCGCCAGCAGCAGGGGGTCCGGAAACACCATATATTTT.